This T cell receptor beta chain came from a study of T-cell reconstitution after alpha-beta-depleted transplantation in children. Unique molecular identifiers tagged the TCRbeta library. TCRdb used MiXCR to reprocess the PCR reads, holding one entry per CDR3 protein. The repertoire holds about 180,000 distinct CDR3 sequences, with 11% as singletons. The CDR3 sequence is 17 residues long. Germline trimming cut 2 bases from V and 2 bases from J; bases unmatched to any gene: 7. From germline, CDR1 is MGHDK and CDR2 SYGVNS. This clonotype was recorded at least ten times. Antigen: not known. Study observations and caveats: Alpha-beta T cells present about two months after transplant were reported to originate from several hundred expanded graft clones. The high TCRbeta diversity at day 60 in some patients came from surviving recipient T cells and thymic progenitors. Newly made T cells mostly supplied T-cell counts and diversity one year after transplant.

The specimen comprised PBMCs, sampled before TCRalphabeta/CD19-depleted stem cell transplant. The sequence was obtained from a boy aged 2-9 years with acute myeloid leukemia, due to receive a stem cell transplant. The chain links TRBV25-1 to TRBJ2-2; 8 bases match TRBD1. The CDR3 protein is CASSETLGQGNTGELFF. The CDR3 region has the DNA TGTGCCAGCAGTGAAACCCTCGGACAGGGTAACACCGGGGAGCTGTTTTTT. Supplemented by reference TRBV25-1 and TRBJ2-2, the full variable domain reads EADIYQTPRYLVIGTGKKITLECSQTMGHDKMYWYQQDPGMELHLIHYSYGVNSTEKGDLSSESTVSRIRTEHFPLTLESARPSHTSQYLCASSETLGQGNTGELFFGEGSRLTVL.